This paragraph reports one T cell receptor beta chain. As yet, its antigen is unknown. The data were produced by immunoSEQ multiplex PCR, yet TCRdb's version contains in-frame clones alone and is incomplete. The top ten hold roughly 0.3% of the sample, which has around 90,000 clones, over 85% seen once. This record comes from a study of graft-versus-host responses after intestinal transplantation. Study at large: Anti-thymocyte globulin induction preceded two to four years of tacrolimus and steroid maintenance in all recipients.

Study-wide points: High graft-versus-host to host-versus-graft clonal ratios were seen in allografts of patients with graft-donor T cell macrochimerism. GvH clones were found in recipient marrow; some appeared first in ileum or blood. Early after transplant, HvG clones declined as circulating GvH clones peaked.

CDR1 and CDR2 from the germline V gene are SGHDT and YYEEEE. The CDR3 sequence is 15 residues long. V gave up 7 bases and J gave up 6 bases, with 21 bases separating them. The gene calls are TRBV5-6 and TRBJ2-3, with D perhaps given as TRBD1 or TRBD2 (5 bases each). Here the sequenced sample was unstimulated CD4+ T cells sorted from spleen or lymph node cells, taken before intestinal transplant. The sequence derives from a human donor who received an intestinal transplant. CDR3 sequence (DNA): TGTGCCAGCCCTCTAGGGGACGCAATGAGTGATACGCAGTATTTT. Its protein is CASPLGDAMSDTQYF.